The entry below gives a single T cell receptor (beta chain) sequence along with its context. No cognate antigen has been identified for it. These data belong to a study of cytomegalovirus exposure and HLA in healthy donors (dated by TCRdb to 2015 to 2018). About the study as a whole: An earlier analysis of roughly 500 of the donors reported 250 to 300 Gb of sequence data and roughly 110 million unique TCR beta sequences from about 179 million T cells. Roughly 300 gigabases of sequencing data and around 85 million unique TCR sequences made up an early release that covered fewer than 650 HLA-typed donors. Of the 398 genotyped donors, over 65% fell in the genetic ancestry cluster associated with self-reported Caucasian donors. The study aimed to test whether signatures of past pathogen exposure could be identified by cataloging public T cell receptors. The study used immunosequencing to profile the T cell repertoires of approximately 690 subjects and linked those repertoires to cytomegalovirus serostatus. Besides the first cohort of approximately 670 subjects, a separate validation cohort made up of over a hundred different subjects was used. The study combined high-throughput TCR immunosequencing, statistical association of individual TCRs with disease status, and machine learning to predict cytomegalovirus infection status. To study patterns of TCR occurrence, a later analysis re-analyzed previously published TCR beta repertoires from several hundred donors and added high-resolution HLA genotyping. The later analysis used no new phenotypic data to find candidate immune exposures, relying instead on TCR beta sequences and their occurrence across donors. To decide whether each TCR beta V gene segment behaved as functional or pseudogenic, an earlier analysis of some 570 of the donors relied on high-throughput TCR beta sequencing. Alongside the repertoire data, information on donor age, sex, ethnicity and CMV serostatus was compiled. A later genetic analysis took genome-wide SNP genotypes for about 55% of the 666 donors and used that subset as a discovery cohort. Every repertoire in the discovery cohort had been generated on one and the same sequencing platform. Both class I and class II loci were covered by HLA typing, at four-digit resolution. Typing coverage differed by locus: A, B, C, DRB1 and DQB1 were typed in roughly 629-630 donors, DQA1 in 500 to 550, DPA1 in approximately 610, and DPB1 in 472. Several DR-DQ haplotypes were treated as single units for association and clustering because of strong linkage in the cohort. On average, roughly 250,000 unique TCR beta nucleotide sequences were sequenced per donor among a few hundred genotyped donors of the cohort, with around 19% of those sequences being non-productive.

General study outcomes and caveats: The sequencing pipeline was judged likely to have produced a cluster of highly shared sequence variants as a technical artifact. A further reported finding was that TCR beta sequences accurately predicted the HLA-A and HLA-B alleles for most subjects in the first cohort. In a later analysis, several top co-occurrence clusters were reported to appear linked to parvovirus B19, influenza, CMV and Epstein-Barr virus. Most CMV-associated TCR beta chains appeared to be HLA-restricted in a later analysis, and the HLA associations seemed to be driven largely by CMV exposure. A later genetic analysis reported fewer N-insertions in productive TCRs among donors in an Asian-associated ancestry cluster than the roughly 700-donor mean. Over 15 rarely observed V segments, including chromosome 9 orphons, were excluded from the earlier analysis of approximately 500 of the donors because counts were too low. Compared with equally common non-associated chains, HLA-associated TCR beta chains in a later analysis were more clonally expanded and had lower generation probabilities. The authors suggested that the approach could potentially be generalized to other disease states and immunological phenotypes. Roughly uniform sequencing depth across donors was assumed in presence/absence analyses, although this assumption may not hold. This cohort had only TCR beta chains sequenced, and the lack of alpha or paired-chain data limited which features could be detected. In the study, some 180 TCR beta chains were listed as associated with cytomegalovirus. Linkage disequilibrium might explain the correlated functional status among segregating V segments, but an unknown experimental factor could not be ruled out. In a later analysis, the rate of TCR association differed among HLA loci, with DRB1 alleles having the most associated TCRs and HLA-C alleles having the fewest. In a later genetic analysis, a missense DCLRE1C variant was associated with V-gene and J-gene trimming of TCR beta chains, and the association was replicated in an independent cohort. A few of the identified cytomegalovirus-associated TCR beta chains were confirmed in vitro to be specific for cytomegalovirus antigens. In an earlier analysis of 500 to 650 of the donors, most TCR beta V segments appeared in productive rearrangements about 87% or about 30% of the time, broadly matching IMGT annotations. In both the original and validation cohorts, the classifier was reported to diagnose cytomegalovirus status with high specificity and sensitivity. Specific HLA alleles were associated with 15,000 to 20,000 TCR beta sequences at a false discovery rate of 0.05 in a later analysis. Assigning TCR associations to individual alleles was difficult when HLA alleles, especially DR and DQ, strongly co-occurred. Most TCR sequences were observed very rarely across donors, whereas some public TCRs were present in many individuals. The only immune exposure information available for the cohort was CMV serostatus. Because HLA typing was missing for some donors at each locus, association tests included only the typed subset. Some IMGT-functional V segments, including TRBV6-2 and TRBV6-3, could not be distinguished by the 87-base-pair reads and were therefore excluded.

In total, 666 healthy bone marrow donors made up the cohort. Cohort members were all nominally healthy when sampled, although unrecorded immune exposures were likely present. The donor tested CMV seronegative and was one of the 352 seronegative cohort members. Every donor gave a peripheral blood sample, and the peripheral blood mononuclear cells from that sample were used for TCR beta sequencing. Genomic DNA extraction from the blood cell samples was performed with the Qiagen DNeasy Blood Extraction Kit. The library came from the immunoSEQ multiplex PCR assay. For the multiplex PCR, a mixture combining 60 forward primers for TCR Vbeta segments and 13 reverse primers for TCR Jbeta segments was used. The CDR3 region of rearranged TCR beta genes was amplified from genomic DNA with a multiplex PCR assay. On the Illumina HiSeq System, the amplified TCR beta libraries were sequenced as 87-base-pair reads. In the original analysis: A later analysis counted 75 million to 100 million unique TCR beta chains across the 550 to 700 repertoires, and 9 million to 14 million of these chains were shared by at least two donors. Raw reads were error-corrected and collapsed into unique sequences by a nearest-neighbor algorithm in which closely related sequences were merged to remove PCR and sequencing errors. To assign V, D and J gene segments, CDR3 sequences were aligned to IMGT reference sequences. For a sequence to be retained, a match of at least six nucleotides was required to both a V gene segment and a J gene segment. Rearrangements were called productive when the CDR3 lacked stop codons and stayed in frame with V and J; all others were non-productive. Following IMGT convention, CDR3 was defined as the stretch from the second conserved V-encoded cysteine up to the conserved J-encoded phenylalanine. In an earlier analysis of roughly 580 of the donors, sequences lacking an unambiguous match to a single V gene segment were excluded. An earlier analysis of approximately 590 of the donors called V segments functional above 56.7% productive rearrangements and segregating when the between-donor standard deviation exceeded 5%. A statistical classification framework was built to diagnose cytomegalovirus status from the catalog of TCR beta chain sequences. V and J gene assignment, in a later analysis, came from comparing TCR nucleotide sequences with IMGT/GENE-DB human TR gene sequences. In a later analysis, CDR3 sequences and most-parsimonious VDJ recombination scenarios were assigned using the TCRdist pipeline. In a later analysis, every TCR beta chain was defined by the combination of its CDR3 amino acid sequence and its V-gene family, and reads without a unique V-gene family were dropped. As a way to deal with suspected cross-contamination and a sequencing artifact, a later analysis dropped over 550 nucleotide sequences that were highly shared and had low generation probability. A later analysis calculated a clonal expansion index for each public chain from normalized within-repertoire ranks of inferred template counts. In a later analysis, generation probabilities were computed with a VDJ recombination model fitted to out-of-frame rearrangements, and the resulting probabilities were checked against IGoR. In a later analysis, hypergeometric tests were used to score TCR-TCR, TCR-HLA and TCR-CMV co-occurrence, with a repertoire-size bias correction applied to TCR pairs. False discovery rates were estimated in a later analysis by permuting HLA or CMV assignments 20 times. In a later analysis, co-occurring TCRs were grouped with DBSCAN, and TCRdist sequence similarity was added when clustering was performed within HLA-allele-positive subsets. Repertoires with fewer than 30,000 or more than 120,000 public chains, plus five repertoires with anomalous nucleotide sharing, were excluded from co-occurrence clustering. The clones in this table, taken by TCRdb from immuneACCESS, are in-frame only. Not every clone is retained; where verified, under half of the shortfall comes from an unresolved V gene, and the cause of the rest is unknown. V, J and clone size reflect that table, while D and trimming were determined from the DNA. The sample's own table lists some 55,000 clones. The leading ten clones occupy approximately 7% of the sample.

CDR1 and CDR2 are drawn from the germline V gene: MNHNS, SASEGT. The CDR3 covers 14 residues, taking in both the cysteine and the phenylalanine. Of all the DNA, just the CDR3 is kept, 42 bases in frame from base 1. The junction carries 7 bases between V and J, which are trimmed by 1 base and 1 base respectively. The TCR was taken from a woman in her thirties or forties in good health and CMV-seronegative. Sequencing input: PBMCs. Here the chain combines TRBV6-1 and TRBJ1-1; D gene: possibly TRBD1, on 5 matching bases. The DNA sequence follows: TGTGCCAGCAGTGAAGGGAGGGGGAACACTGAAGCTTTCTTT. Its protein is CASSEGRGNTEAFF.